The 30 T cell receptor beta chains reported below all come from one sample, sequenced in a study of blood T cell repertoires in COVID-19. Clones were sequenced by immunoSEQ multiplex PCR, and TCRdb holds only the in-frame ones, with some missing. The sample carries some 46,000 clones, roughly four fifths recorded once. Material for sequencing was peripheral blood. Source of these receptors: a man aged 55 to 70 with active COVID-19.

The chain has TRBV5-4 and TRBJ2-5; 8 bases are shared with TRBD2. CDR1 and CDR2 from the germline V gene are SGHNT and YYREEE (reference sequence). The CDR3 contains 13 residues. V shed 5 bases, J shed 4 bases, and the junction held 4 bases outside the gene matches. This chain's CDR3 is CASRTSEGETQYF. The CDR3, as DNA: TGTGCCAGCAGGACTAGCGAGGGAGAGACCCAGTACTTC.

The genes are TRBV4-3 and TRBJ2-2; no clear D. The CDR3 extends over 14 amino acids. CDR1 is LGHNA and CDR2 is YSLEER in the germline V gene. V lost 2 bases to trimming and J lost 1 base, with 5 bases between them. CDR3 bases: TGCGCCAGCAGCCAAAACAGGAACACCGGGGAGCTGTTTTTT. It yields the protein CASSQNRNTGELFF.

The CDR3 is CASSVSPSGGTGELFF. CDR3 coding DNA: TGTGCCAGCAGCGTATCACCTAGCGGGGGCACCGGGGAGCTGTTTTTT. The V call is TRBV9, the J call TRBJ2-2, with 10 bases identical to TRBD2. The CDR3 is 16 amino acids. Per the germline V gene, CDR1 is SGDLS and CDR2 is YYNGEE. V lost 1 base to trimming and J lost 4 bases; unmatched junction nucleotides: 4.

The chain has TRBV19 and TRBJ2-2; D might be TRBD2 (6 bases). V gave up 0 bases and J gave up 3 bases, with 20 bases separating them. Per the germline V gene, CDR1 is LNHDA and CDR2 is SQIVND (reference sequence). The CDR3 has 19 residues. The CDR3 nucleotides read TGTGCCAGTAGTATAGAAGGTTGGAGGGGCCCATGGGACACCGGGGAGCTGTTTTTT. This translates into CASSIEGWRGPWDTGELFF.

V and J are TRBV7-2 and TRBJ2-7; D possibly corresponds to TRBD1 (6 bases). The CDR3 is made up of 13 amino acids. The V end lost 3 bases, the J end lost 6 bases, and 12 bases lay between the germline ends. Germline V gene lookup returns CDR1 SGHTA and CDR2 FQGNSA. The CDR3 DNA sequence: TGTGCCAGCAGCTTGGGACATGAGGGCGAGCAGTACTTC. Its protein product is CASSLGHEGEQYF.

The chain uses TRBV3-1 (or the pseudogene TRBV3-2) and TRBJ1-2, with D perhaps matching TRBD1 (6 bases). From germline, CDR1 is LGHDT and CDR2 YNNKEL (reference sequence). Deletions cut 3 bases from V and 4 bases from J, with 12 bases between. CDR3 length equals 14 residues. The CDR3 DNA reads TGTGCCAGCAGCCAGAGGGGGAATAGCTATGGCTACACCTTC. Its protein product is CASSQRGNSYGYTF.

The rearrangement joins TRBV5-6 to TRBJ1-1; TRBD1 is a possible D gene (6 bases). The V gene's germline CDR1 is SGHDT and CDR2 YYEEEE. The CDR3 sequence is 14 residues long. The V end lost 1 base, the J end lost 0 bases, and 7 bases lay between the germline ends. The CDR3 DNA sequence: TGTGCCAGCAGCTTGAGGGGGATGAACACTGAAGCTTTCTTT. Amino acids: CASSLRGMNTEAFF.

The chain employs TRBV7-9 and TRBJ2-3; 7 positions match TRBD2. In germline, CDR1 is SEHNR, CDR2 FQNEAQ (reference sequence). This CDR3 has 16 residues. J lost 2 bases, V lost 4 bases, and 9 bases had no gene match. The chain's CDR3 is CASSSTGEGHTDTQYF. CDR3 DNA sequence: TGTGCCAGCAGCTCTACGGGGGAGGGGCACACAGATACGCAGTATTTT.

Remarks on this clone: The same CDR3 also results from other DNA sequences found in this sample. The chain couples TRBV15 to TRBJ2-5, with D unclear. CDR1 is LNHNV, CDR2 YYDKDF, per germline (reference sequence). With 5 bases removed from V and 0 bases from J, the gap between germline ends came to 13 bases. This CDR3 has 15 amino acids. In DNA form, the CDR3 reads TGTGCCACCAGCTTACTATATAGTAACCAAGAGACCCAGTACTTC. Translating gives CATSLLYSNQETQYF. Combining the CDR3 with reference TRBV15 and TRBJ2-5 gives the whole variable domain DAMVIQNPRYQVTQFGKPVTLSCSQTLNHNVMYWYQQKSSQAPKLLFHYYDKDFNNEADTPDNFQSRRPNTSFCFLDIRSPGLGDTAMYLCATSLLYSNQETQYFGPGTRLLVL.

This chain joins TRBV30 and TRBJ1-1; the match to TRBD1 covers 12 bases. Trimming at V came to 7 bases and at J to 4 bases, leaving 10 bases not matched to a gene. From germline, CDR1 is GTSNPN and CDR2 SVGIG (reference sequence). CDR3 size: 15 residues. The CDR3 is CASVRDRGHFTEAFF. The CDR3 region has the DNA TGTGCCTCTGTCAGGGACAGGGGGCATTTCACTGAAGCTTTCTTT.

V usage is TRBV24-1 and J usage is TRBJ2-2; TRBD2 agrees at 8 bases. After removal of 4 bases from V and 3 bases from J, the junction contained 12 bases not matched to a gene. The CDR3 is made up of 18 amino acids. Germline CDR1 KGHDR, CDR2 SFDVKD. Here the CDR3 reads CATSDPGRAGDYTGELFF. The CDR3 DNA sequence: TGTGCCACCAGTGACCCCGGTCGAGCGGGAGACTACACCGGGGAGCTGTTTTTT.

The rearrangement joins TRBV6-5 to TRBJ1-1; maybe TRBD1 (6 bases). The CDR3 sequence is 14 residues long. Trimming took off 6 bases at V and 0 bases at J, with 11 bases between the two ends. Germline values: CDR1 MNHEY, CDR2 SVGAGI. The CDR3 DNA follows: TGTGCCAGCAGGAAACAGGGTATGAACACTGAAGCTTTCTTT. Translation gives CASRKQGMNTEAFF.

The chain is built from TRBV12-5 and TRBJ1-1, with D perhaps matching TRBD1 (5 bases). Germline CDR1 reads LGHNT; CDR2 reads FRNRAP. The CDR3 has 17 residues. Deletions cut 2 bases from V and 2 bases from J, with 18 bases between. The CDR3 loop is CASGLRVAQGDNTEAFF. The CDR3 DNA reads TGTGCTAGTGGTTTGAGGGTCGCGCAGGGCGATAACACTGAAGCTTTCTTT.

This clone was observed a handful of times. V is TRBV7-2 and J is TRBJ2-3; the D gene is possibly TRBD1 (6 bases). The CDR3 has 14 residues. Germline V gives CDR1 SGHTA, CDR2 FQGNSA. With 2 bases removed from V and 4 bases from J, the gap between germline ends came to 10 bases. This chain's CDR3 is CASSLHRAADTQYF. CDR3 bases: TGTGCCAGCAGCTTACACAGGGCCGCAGATACGCAGTATTTT. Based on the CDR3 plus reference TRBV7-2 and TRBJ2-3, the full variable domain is GAGVSQSPSNKVTEKGKDVELRCDPISGHTALYWYRQSLGQGLEFLIYFQGNSAPDKSGLPSDRFSAERTGGSVSTLTIQRTQQEDSAVYLCASSLHRAADTQYFGPGTRLTVL.

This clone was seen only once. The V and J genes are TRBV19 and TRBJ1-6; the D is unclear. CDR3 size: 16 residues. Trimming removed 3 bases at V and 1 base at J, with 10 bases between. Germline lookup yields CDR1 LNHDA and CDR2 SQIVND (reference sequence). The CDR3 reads CASSMAGFSYNSPLHF. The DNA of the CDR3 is TGTGCCAGTAGTATGGCGGGGTTTTCCTATAATTCACCCCTCCACTTT.

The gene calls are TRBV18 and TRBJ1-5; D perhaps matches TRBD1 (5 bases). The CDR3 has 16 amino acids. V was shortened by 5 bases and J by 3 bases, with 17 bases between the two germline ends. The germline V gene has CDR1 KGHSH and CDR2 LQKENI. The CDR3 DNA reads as TGTGCCAGCTCAACGAGCGGGACGTATCCCAATCAGCCCCAGCATTTT. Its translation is CASSTSGTYPNQPQHF.

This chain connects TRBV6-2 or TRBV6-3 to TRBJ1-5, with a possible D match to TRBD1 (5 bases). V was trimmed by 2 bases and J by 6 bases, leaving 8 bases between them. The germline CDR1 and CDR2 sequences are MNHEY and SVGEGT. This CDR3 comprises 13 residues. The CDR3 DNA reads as TGTGCCAGCAGTTACGCAGGGTTTCAGCCCCAGCATTTT. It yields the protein CASSYAGFQPQHF.

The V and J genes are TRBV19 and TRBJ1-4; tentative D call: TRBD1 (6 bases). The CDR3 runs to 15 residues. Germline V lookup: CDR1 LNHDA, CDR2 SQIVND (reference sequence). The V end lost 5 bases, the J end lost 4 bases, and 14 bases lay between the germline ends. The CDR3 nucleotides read TGTGCCAGTAGTGACCGACAGGCAGTTAATGAAAAACTGTTTTTT. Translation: CASSDRQAVNEKLFF.

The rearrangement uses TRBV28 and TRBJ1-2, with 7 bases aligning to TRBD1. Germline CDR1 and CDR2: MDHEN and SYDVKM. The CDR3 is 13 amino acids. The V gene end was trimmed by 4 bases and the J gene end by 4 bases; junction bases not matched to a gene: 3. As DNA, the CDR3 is TGTGCCAGCAGTTCCGGGACAGTCTATGGCTACACCTTC. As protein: CASSSGTVYGYTF.

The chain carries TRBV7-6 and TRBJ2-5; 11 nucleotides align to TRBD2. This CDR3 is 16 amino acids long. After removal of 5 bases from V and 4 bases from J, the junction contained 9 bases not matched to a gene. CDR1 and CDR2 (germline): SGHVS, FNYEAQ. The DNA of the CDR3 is TGTGCCAGCAGCCCCACCGGGCTAGCGGGAGGAGAGACCCAGTACTTC. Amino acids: CASSPTGLAGGETQYF.

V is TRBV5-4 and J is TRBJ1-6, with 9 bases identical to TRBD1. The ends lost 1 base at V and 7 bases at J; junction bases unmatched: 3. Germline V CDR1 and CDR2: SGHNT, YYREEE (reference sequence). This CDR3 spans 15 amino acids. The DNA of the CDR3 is TGTGCCAGCAGCTTGTCCGACAGGGGGAATTCACCCCTCCACTTT. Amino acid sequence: CASSLSDRGNSPLHF.

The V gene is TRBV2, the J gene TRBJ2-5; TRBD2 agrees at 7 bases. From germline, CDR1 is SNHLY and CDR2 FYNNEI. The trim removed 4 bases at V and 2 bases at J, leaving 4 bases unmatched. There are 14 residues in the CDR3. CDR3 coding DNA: TGTGCCAGCAGTGGACGAGCGGGACAAGAGACCCAGTACTTC. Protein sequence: CASSGRAGQETQYF. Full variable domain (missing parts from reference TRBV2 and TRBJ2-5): EPEVTQTPSHQVTQMGQEVILRCVPISNHLYFYWYRQILGQKVEFLVSFYNNEISEKSEIFDDQFSVERPDGSNFTLKIRSTKLEDSAMYFCASSGRAGQETQYFGPGTRLLVL.

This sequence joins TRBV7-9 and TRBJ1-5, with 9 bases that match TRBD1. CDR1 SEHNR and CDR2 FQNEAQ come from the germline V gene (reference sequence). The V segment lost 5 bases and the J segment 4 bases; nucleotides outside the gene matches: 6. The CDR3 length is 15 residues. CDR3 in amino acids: CASSPQTGGNQPQHF. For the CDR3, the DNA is TGTGCCAGCAGCCCGCAGACAGGGGGAAATCAGCCCCAGCATTTT.

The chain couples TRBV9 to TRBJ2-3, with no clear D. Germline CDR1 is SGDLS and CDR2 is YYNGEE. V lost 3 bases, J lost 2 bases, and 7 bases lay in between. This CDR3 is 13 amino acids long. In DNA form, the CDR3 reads TGTGCCAGCAGCGCCTACTTCACAGATACGCAGTATTTT. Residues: CASSAYFTDTQYF.

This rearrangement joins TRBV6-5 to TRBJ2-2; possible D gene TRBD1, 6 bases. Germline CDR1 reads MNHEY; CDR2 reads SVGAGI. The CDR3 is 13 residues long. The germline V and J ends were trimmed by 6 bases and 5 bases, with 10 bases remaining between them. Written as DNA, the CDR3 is TGTGCCAGCAGGCAGACAGGAACCGGGGAGCTGTTTTTT. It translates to CASRQTGTGELFF.

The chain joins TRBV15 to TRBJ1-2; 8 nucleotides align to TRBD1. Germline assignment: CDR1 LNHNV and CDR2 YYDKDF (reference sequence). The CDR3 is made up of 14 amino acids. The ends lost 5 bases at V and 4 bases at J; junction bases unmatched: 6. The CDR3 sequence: CATSPDRGAYGYTF. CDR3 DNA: TGTGCCACCAGCCCAGACAGGGGAGCCTATGGCTACACCTTC.

CDR3 amino acids: CASSYLSGGRNTGELFF. CDR3 nucleotide sequence: TGTGCCAGCAGTTATTTGAGCGGGGGGAGGAACACCGGGGAGCTGTTTTTT. The rearrangement links TRBV6-2 or TRBV6-3 to TRBJ2-2, with 9 bases matching TRBD2. The germline V gene has CDR1 MNHEY and CDR2 SVGEGT. This CDR3 is built from 17 residues. The V and J ends lost 3 bases and 1 base, in that order; junction bases with no gene match: 6.

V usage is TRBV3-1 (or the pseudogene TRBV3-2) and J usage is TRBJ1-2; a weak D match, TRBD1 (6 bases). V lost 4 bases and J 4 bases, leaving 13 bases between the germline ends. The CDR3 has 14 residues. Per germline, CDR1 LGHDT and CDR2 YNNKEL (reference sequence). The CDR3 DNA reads TGTGCCAGCAGCCGGACAGAAACCCGCTATGGCTACACCTTC. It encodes CASSRTETRYGYTF.

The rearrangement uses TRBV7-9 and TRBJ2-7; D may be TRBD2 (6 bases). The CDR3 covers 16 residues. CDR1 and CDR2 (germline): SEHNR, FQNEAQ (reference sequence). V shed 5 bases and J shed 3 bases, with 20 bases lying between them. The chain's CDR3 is CASSPEGGAPNYEQYF. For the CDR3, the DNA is TGTGCCAGCAGCCCCGAGGGCGGGGCACCTAACTACGAGCAGTACTTC. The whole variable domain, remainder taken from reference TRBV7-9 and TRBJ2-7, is DTGVSQNPRHKITKRGQNVTFRCDPISEHNRLYWYRQTLGQGPEFLTYFQNEAQLEKSRLLSDRFSAERPKGSFSTLEIQRTEQGDSAMYLCASSPEGGAPNYEQYFGPGTRLTVT.

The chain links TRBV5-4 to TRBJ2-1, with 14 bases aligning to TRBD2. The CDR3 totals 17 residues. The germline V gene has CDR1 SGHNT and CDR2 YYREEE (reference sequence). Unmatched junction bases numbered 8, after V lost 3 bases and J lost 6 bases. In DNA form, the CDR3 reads TGTGCCAGCAGCTCCGGGACTAGCGGGAGTTCGGTCAATGAGCAGTTCTTC. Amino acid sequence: CASSSGTSGSSVNEQFF.